These 31 T cell receptor beta chains share one sample of origin, sequenced in a study of response to subunit inactivated influenza vaccine. One entry per CDR3 protein results from TCRdb running MiXCR on the RT-PCR reads. The sample has around 580,000 distinct CDR3 sequences, roughly 10% seen once. Material: PBMCs from blood, obtained on the day of vaccination. The receptor set was obtained from a man in his forties or fifties who received an inactivated influenza vaccine.

The DNA for the CDR3 is TGTGCCAGCAGCTTACCGGTCAGGGTGGGAGAGACCCAGTACTTC. Translated: CASSLPVRVGETQYF. The V call is TRBV7-9, the J call TRBJ2-5; tentatively, D is TRBD1 (5 bases). The V end was cut by 2 bases, the J end by 4 bases, with 14 bases between. CDR1 is SEHNR and CDR2 is FQNEAQ in the germline V gene (reference sequence). The CDR3 runs 15 residues. The whole variable domain, remainder taken from reference TRBV7-9 and TRBJ2-5, is DTGVSQNPRHKITKRGQNVTFRCDPISEHNRLYWYRQTLGQGPEFLTYFQNEAQLEKSRLLSDRFSAERPKGSFSTLEIQRTEQGDSAMYLCASSLPVRVGETQYFGPGTRLLVL.

The table lists this clonotype with many counts. The chain employs TRBV4-1 and TRBJ1-5, with TRBD1 as a possible D gene (6 bases). The CDR3 contains 14 residues. Trimming shortened V by 4 bases and J by 5 bases, and 12 bases separated the two germline ends. Germline loops: CDR1 MGHRA, CDR2 YSYEKL. The CDR3 sequence: CASSRQQGDQPQHF. For the CDR3, the DNA is TGCGCCAGCAGCCGTCAACAGGGAGATCAGCCCCAGCATTTT.

This clonotype came up many times. The chain couples TRBV29-1 to TRBJ2-3; 7 nucleotides line up with TRBD2. With V trimmed by 3 bases and J by 1 base, 4 bases remained unmatched. Looked up from germline, CDR1 is SQVTM and CDR2 is ANQGSEA. The CDR3 has 14 residues. For the CDR3, the DNA is TGCAGCGTTGATCCCCTAGCGGGCACAGATACGCAGTATTTT. This sequence encodes CSVDPLAGTDTQYF.

The V gene is TRBV7-2, the J gene TRBJ2-1, with TRBD1 matching over 9 bases. The germline V gene encodes CDR1 SGHTA and CDR2 FQGNSA. Trimming at V came to 0 bases and at J to 8 bases, leaving 8 bases not matched to a gene. The CDR3 runs to 16 residues. In DNA, the CDR3 is TGTGCCAGCAGCTTAGCGGGACAGGGTGTAAGCTATGAGCAGTTCTTC. Its protein product is CASSLAGQGVSYEQFF.

In this sample, this clonotype turned up a few times. The V and J genes are TRBV2 and TRBJ2-2; 16 nucleotides align to TRBD2. V dropped 3 bases and J dropped 3; count of bases not matched to a gene: 13. The CDR3 has 21 amino acids. Germline CDR1 and CDR2: SNHLY and FYNNEI. The CDR3 bases are TGTGCCAGCAGTGACCCCGGGACTAGCGGGAGGGTGTTATCCGACACCGGGGAGCTGTTTTTT. It is translated as CASSDPGTSGRVLSDTGELFF. Full variable domain (remainder filled in from reference TRBV2 and TRBJ2-2): EPEVTQTPSHQVTQMGQEVILRCVPISNHLYFYWYRQILGQKVEFLVSFYNNEISEKSEIFDDQFSVERPDGSNFTLKIRSTKLEDSAMYFCASSDPGTSGRVLSDTGELFFGEGSRLTVL.

The table lists this clonotype with a few counts. The CDR3 DNA follows: TGTGCCAGCAGTTTATTGACTAGCGGGTGGATAGATAATGAGCAGTTCTTC. Translated, it gives CASSLLTSGWIDNEQFF. V and J are TRBV28 and TRBJ2-1, with 10 bases that match TRBD2. Trimming removed 1 base from V and 7 bases from J; junction bases left unmatched: 10. Germline-derived CDR1 and CDR2 are MDHEN and SYDVKM. This CDR3 contains 17 residues.

This clonotype appeared many times. The genes are TRBV28 and TRBJ2-1; D not certain. The germline V and J ends were trimmed by 8 bases and 1 base, with 12 bases remaining between them. Germline V CDR1 and CDR2: MDHEN, SYDVKM. There are 14 residues in the CDR3. CDR3 in amino acids: CASESRVSYNEQFF. Written as DNA, the CDR3 is TGTGCCAGCGAAAGTCGAGTGTCCTACAATGAGCAGTTCTTC.

This clonotype was counted a few times. CDR3 sequence (DNA): TGCAGCGTTGAGGAGACAGGGTCCTACGAGCAGTACTTC. It encodes CSVEETGSYEQYF. The chain uses TRBV29-1 and TRBJ2-7; TRBD1 matches 7 bases. The CDR3 loop spans 13 amino acids. The germline CDR1 and CDR2 sequences are SQVTM and ANQGSEA. J was trimmed by 1 base and V by 3 bases; bases with no gene match: 3.

The chain links TRBV11-2 to TRBJ2-5, with D perhaps matching TRBD2 (6 bases). V was clipped by 1 base and J by 3 bases, with 15 bases between them. Germline lookup yields CDR1 SGHAT and CDR2 FQNNGV. The CDR3 is 16 amino acids. The CDR3 bases are TGTGCCAGCAGCTTAGCTGTAGGGAGGAGGGAAGAGACCCAGTACTTC. Translating it yields CASSLAVGRREETQYF.

At least ten counts were recorded for this clonotype. The CDR3 region is CAIREPGLAGGNEQFF. CDR3 DNA: TGTGCCATCAGGGAGCCGGGACTAGCGGGGGGGAATGAGCAGTTCTTC. The gene calls are TRBV10-3 and TRBJ2-1, with TRBD2 identical over 16 bases. CDR1 ENHRY and CDR2 SYGVKD come from the germline V gene. Trimming cost V 6 bases and J 7 bases; bases outside gene matches: 6. This CDR3 is 16 amino acids long.

The chain uses TRBV25-1 and TRBJ2-6; possibly TRBD2 for D (6 bases). Germline V CDR1 and CDR2: MGHDK, SYGVNS. The V end was cut by 5 bases, the J end by 4 bases, with 15 bases between. This CDR3 contains 16 residues. The CDR3 here is CASSRVGGIGANVLTF. CDR3 in DNA: TGTGCCAGCAGTCGGGTCGGAGGGATAGGGGCCAACGTCCTGACTTTC. The full variable domain, with the rest looked up from reference TRBV25-1 and TRBJ2-6, is EADIYQTPRYLVIGTGKKITLECSQTMGHDKMYWYQQDPGMELHLIHYSYGVNSTEKGDLSSESTVSRIRTEHFPLTLESARPSHTSQYLCASSRVGGIGANVLTFGAGSRLTVL.

The chain joins TRBV7-2 to TRBJ2-1; D may be TRBD2 (6 bases). Trimming took 4 bases from V and 7 from J, leaving 23 bases between them. The CDR3 is 17 amino acids. Germline assignment: CDR1 SGHTA and CDR2 FQGNSA. Here the CDR3 reads CASSSISTRGLSNEQFF. In nucleotides, the CDR3 is TGTGCCAGCAGCTCGATCTCGACTAGGGGTTTGAGTAATGAGCAGTTCTTC.

V is TRBV14 and J is TRBJ2-7, with 9 nucleotides matching TRBD1. V was clipped by 1 base and J by 2 bases; unmatched bases: 9. CDR3 length: 17 amino acids. The germline V gene encodes CDR1 SGHDN and CDR2 FVKESK. The CDR3 is CASSQVLTGTGTYEQYF. CDR3 nucleotides: TGTGCCAGCAGCCAAGTTCTTACCGGGACAGGGACCTACGAGCAGTACTTC.

This clonotype was picked up a small number of times. The genes are TRBV7-8 and TRBJ2-2; possibly TRBD2 for D (5 bases). Germline V lookup: CDR1 SGHVS, CDR2 FQNEAQ. V was clipped by 1 base and J by 3 bases, with 15 bases between them. This CDR3 comprises 17 residues. The chain's CDR3 is CASSLVSSIRYTGELFF. DNA for the CDR3: TGTGCCAGCAGCTTAGTCTCTAGCATTCGATACACCGGGGAGCTGTTTTTT.

This clonotype was found a few times. This chain uses TRBV20-1 with TRBJ2-1; no definite D call. The CDR3 runs 11 residues. Germline CDR1 DFQATT, CDR2 SNEGSKA (reference sequence). V was pared by 6 bases and J by 5 bases, with 8 bases between. The CDR3 sequence is CSAPWHNEQFF. DNA for the CDR3: TGCAGTGCCCCCTGGCACAATGAGCAGTTCTTC.

This chain joins TRBV20-1 and TRBJ1-1; D gene unclear. CDR1 DFQATT and CDR2 SNEGSKA come from the germline V gene (reference sequence). V was trimmed by 5 bases and J by 4 bases, leaving 17 bases between them. The CDR3 extends over 14 amino acids. This chain's CDR3 is CSAHQGPVGTEAFF. The CDR3 coding sequence is TGCAGTGCTCACCAAGGACCGGTCGGCACTGAAGCTTTCTTT.

The chain uses TRBV6-1 and TRBJ1-1; D remains ambiguous. V lost 3 bases, J lost 1 base, and 9 bases lay in between. The CDR3 covers 14 residues. Germline lookup yields CDR1 MNHNS and CDR2 SASEGT. The DNA for the CDR3 is TGTGCCAGCAGTGAGGTGGGTTCGAACACTGAAGCTTTCTTT. Amino acids: CASSEVGSNTEAFF.

This clonotype was recorded at least ten times. The chain recombines TRBV7-3 with TRBJ2-1; a weak D match, TRBD1 (5 bases). Trimming cost V 2 bases and J 11 bases, with 13 bases left between them. The germline gives CDR1 SGHTA, CDR2 FQGTGA. This CDR3 region has 13 residues. The CDR3 nucleotides are TGTGCCAGCAGCTTAGATGAGGACACCCAGCAGTTCTTC. It is translated as CASSLDEDTQQFF.

This clonotype is a singleton in its sample. The chain carries TRBV5-1 and TRBJ2-3; D uncertain. Trimming took off 7 bases at V and 6 bases at J, with 12 bases between the two ends. The germline gives CDR1 SGHRS, CDR2 YFSETQ. This CDR3 is built from 12 residues. The CDR3 sequence is CASGTEGDTQYF. The DNA of the CDR3 is TGCGCCAGCGGCACCGAAGGGGATACGCAGTATTTT.

The chain is built from TRBV5-6 and TRBJ2-1, with 8 bases that match TRBD1. The CDR3 consists of 15 residues. Losses at the gene ends were 3 bases for V and 3 bases for J; bases not matched to a gene: 5. CDR1 SGHDT and CDR2 YYEEEE come from the germline V gene. CDR3 coding DNA: TGTGCCAGCAGCTCTTGGACAGGGCTCTACAATGAGCAGTTCTTC. Protein sequence: CASSSWTGLYNEQFF.

In its sample, this clonotype was seen a few times. The rearrangement links TRBV6-2 or TRBV6-3 to TRBJ2-1; perhaps TRBD1 as D (5 bases). The ends were cut back, 8 bases at V and 0 bases at J, with 14 bases in the middle. Germline values: CDR1 MNHEY, CDR2 SVGEGT. The CDR3 has 15 amino acids. Here the CDR3 reads CASRPRASSYNEQFF. Here the CDR3 DNA reads TGTGCCAGCCGACCCAGGGCGAGCTCCTACAATGAGCAGTTCTTC.

The rearrangement links TRBV20-1 to TRBJ2-3; D might be TRBD2 (5 bases). CDR1 is DFQATT and CDR2 is SNEGSKA in the germline V gene (reference sequence). The CDR3 is 15 residues long. The V end was cut by 5 bases, the J end by 1 base, with 16 bases between. The CDR3 loop is CSAPSWEQGTDTQYF. The CDR3 DNA follows: TGCAGTGCTCCCTCCTGGGAGCAAGGCACAGATACGCAGTATTTT.

This clonotype was found many times. This chain connects TRBV18 to TRBJ2-5; D not certain. Germline V lookup: CDR1 KGHSH, CDR2 LQKENI. Between the trimmed V and J ends, which lost 4 bases and 0 bases, there was a span of 9 bases. The CDR3 sequence is 14 residues long. As DNA, the CDR3 is TGTGCCAGCTCACAACAAGGGTACCAAGAGACCCAGTACTTC. This gives the protein CASSQQGYQETQYF.

This sequence joins TRBV11-2 and TRBJ1-1, with D maybe TRBD1 (5 bases). The CDR3 runs 16 residues. Per germline, CDR1 SGHAT and CDR2 FQNNGV. Trimming stripped 1 base from V and 4 bases from J, with 16 bases between. The DNA of the CDR3 is TGTGCCAGCAGCTTAGTGACGTGGGGGGATGGCACTGAAGCTTTCTTT. Residues: CASSLVTWGDGTEAFF.

This clonotype was found many times. J is TRBJ1-1 and V is TRBV12-3 or TRBV12-4; 7 nucleotides agree with TRBD1. The CDR3 is made up of 15 amino acids. J lost 2 bases, V lost 6 bases, and 9 bases had no gene match. CDR3 protein: CASSQGGGGNTEAFF. The CDR3 coding sequence is TGTGCCAGCAGCCAGGGGGGAGGGGGCAACACTGAAGCTTTCTTT.

The chain uses TRBV4-3 and TRBJ2-2; D gene uncertain. V shed 7 bases and J shed 7 bases, with 13 bases lying between them. The CDR3 length is 13 residues. Germline V gives CDR1 LGHNA, CDR2 YSLEER. The CDR3 DNA is TGCGCCAGCAACTCAGAGTGGGGCGGGGAGCTGTTTTTT. This translates into CASNSEWGGELFF.

V and J are TRBV10-3 and TRBJ2-1; no definite D call. This CDR3 is built from 12 residues. The V and J ends lost 0 bases and 9 bases respectively, with 6 bases between them. Germline assignment: CDR1 ENHRY and CDR2 SYGVKD. The CDR3 DNA sequence: TGTGCCATCAGTGAGTCCCTGGGTGAGCAGTTCTTC. This translates into CAISESLGEQFF.

This clonotype was recorded many times. The rearrangement uses TRBV7-9 and TRBJ2-2; D is perhaps TRBD1 or TRBD2 (5 bases each). Germline V CDR1 and CDR2: SEHNR, FQNEAQ (reference sequence). The CDR3 totals 15 residues. Trimming removed 2 bases from V and 0 bases from J, with 7 bases in between. The CDR3 nucleotides read TGTGCCAGCAGCTTACGGGACGCGAACACCGGGGAGCTGTTTTTT. Translated, it gives CASSLRDANTGELFF.

At least ten counts were recorded for this clonotype. The chain employs TRBV5-1 and TRBJ2-7; D is undetermined. Trimming removed 1 base at V and 4 bases at J, with 18 bases between. Germline-derived CDR1 and CDR2 are SGHRS and YFSETQ. This CDR3 spans 16 amino acids. CDR3 sequence: CASSLFGAKESYEQYF. CDR3 nucleotide sequence: TGCGCCAGCAGCTTGTTCGGTGCGAAAGAAAGTTACGAGCAGTACTTC.

This clonotype was seen a few times. CDR3 nucleotide sequence: TGCAGTGCTACTTCTCGGACGGGCATAGGGAATGAGCAGTTCTTC. Encoded protein: CSATSRTGIGNEQFF. This chain uses TRBV20-1 with TRBJ2-1, with D hard to call. The CDR3 spans 15 residues. Per germline, CDR1 DFQATT and CDR2 SNEGSKA (reference sequence). V dropped 4 bases and J dropped 7 bases, with 20 bases sitting between them.

The V and J genes are TRBV20-1 and TRBJ2-5; 13 bases are shared with TRBD2. The V gene's germline CDR1 is DFQATT and CDR2 SNEGSKA (reference sequence). The CDR3 contains 15 residues. The trim removed 5 bases at V and 0 bases at J, leaving 3 bases unmatched. The CDR3 DNA reads TGCAGTGCTCGAGGACTAGCGGGAGACCAAGAGACCCAGTACTTC. It translates to CSARGLAGDQETQYF.